This TCR beta chain was sequenced during a study of breast tumors, draining lymph nodes, adjacent tissues. Overall study findings and caveats: Most tumor T cells seemingly derive from lymph node, then expand in tumor. Tumors had less TCR diversity than lymph nodes, more than nontumor tissue. Data only fit, rather than demonstrated, lymph node origin of most tumor T cells. Tumor and nontumor repertoires were significantly more similar in luminal-like than in basal-like breast cancer.

Trimming removed 5 bases at V and 5 bases at J, with 21 bases between. Germline CDR1 SGHAT, CDR2 FQDESV (reference sequence). The CDR3 consists of 16 residues. Turning to this clonotype: The antigen is undetermined.

The lymph nodes were axillary draining lymph nodes from breast cancer patients. TCRdb re-derived calls from the multiplex PCR reads in MiXCR, one entry per CDR3 protein. The sample records under 350,000 distinct CDR3 sequences, about 33% being singletons. The V gene is TRBV11-1, the J gene TRBJ1-1; possible D gene TRBD1, 5 bases. This TCR came from a female donor with breast cancer. Some clones in this sample may be carry-over from other donors' samples. Material for sequencing was axillary lymph node tissue. The CDR3 sequence: CASSPTTPGRGTEAFF. CDR3 nucleotide sequence: TGTGCCAGCAGCCCTACTACCCCAGGGCGTGGGACTGAAGCTTTCTTT.